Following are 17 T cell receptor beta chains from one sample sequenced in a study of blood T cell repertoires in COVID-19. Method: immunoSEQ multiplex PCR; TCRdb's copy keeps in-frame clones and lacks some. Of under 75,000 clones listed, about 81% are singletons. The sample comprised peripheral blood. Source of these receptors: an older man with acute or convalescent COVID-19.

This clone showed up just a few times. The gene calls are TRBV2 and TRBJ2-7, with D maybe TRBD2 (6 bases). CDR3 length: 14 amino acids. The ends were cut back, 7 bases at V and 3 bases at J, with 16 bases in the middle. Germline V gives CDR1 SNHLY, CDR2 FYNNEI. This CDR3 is CASKAGIALYEQYF. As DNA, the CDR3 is TGTGCCAGCAAGGCGGGAATAGCTCTCTACGAGCAGTACTTC.

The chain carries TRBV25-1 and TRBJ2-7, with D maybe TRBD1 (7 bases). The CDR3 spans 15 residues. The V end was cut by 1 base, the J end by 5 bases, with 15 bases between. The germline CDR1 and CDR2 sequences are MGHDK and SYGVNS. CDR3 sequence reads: CASSEWGRGADEQYF. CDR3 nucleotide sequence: TGTGCCAGCAGTGAATGGGGCAGGGGGGCTGACGAGCAGTACTTC.

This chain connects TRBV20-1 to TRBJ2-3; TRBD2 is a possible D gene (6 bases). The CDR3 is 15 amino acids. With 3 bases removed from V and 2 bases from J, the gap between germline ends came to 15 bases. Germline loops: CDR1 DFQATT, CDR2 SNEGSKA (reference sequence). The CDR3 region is CSASQVGGNTDTQYF. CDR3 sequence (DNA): TGCAGTGCTAGTCAAGTGGGAGGAAACACAGATACGCAGTATTTT.

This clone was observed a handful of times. CDR3 sequence reads: CASSSTQGALVRYTQYF. The CDR3 nucleotides read TGTGCCAGCAGTTCGACACAGGGGGCGCTGGTCAGGTATACGCAGTATTTT. The chain carries TRBV6-2 or TRBV6-3 and TRBJ2-3; 9 bases align to TRBD1. Germline CDR1 and CDR2: MNHEY and SVGEGT. This CDR3 region has 17 residues. V trimming: 4 bases; J trimming: 7 bases; junction bases outside the gene matches: 15.

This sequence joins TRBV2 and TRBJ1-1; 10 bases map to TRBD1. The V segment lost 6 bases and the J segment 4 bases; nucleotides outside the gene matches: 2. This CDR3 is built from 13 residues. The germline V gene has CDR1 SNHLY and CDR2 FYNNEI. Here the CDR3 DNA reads TGTGCCAGCAGGGGGACAGGGGCCACTGAAGCTTTCTTT. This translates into CASRGTGATEAFF. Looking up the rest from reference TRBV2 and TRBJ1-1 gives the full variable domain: EPEVTQTPSHQVTQMGQEVILRCVPISNHLYFYWYRQILGQKVEFLVSFYNNEISEKSEIFDDQFSVERPDGSNFTLKIRSTKLEDSAMYFCASRGTGATEAFFGQGTRLTVV.

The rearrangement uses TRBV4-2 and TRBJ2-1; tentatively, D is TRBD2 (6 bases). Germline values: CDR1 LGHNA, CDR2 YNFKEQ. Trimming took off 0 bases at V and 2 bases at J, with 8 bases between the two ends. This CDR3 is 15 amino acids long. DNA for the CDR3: TGTGCCAGCAGCCAAGATCGGGGGACCTACAATGAGCAGTTCTTC. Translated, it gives CASSQDRGTYNEQFF.

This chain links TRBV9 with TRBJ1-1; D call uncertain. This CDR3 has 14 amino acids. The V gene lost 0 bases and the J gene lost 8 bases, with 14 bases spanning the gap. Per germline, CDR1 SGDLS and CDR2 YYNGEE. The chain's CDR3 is CASSVGPSLGEAFF. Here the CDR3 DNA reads TGTGCCAGCAGCGTAGGGCCCTCACTAGGCGAAGCTTTCTTT.

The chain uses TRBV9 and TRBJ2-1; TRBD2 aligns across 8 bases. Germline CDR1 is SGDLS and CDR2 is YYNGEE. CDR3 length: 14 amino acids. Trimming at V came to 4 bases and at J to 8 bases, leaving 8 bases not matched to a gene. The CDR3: CASSRGTSVHEQFF. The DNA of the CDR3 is TGTGCCAGCAGCCGGGGGACTAGTGTCCATGAGCAGTTCTTC.

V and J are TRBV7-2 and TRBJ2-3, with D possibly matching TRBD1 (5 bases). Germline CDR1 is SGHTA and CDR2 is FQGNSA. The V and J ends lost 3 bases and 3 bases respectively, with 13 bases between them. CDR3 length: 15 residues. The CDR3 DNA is TGTGCCAGCAGCTTGGCTCAGGGCGTAACAGATACGCAGTATTTT. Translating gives CASSLAQGVTDTQYF.

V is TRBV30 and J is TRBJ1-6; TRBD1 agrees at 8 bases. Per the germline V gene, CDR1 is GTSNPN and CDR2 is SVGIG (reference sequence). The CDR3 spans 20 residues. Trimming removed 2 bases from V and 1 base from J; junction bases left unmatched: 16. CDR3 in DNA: TGTGCCTGGAGTCTAGGCCGCGTGGCAGGGGGCTTGTCCTATAATTCACCCCTCCACTTT. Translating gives CAWSLGRVAGGLSYNSPLHF.

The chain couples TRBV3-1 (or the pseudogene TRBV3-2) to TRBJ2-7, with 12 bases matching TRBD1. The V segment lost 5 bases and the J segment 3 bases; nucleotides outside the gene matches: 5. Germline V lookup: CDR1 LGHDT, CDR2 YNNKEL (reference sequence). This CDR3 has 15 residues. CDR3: CASSIGTGGFYEQYF. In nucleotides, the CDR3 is TGTGCCAGCAGCATTGGGACAGGGGGCTTCTACGAGCAGTACTTC.

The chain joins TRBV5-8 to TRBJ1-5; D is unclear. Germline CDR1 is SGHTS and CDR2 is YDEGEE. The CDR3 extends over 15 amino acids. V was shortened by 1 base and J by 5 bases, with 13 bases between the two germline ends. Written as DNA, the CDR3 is TGTGCCAGCAGCTTGATTTTTGACGGGTATCAGCCCCAGCATTTT. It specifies CASSLIFDGYQPQHF.

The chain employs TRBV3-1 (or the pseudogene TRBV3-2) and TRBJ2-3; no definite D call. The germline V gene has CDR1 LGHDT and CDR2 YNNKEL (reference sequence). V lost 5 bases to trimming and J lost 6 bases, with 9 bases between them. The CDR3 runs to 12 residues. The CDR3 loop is CASSSPRDTQYF. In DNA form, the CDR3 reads TGTGCCAGCAGCTCCCCGAGGGATACGCAGTATTTT.

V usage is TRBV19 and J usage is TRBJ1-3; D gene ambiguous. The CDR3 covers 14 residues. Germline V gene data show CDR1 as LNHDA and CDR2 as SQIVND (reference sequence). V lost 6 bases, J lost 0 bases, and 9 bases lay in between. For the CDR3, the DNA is TGTGCCAGTAGACGACAAAGCTCTGGAAACACCATATATTTT. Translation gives CASRRQSSGNTIYF. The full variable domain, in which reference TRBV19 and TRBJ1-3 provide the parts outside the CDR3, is DGGITQSPKYLFRKEGQNVTLSCEQNLNHDAMYWYRQDPGQGLRLIYYSQIVNDFQKGDIAEGYSVSREKKESFPLTVTSAQKNPTAFYLCASRRQSSGNTIYFGEGSWLTVV.

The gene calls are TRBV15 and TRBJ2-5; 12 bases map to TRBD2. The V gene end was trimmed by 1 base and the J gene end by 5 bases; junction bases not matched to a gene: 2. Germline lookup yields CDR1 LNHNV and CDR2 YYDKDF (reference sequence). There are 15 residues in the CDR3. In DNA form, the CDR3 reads TGTGCCACCAGCAGAGGGCTAGCGGGAGGGGAGACCCAGTACTTC. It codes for CATSRGLAGGETQYF.

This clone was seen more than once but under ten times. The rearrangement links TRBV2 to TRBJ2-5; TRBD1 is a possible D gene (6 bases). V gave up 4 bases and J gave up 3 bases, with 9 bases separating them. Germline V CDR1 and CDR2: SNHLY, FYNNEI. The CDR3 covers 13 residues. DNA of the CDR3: TGTGCCAGCAGTGGTAACAGGGAAGAGACCCAGTACTTC. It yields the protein CASSGNREETQYF.

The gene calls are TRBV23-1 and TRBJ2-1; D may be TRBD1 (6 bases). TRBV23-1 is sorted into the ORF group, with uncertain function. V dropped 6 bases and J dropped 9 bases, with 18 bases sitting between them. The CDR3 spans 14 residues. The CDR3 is CASRDRSGSIEQFF. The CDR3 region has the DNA TGCGCCAGCAGAGACAGGTCTGGATCCATTGAGCAGTTCTTC.